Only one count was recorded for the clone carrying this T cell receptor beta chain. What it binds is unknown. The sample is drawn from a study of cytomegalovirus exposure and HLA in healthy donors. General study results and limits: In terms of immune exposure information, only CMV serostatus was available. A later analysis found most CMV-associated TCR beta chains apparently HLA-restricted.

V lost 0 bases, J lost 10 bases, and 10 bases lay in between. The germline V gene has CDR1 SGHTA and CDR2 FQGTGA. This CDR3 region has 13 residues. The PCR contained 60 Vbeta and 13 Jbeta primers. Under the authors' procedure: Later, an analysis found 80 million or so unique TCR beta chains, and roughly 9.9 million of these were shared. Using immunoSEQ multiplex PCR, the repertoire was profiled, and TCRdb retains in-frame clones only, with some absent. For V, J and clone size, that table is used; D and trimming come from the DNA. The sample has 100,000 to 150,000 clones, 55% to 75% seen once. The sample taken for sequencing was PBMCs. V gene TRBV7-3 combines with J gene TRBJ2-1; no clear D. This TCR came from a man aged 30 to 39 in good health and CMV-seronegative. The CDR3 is CASSLTQANEQFF. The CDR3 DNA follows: TGTGCCAGCAGCTTAACACAAGCGAACGAGCAGTTCTTC.